Listed below are T cell receptor beta chains from one sample, sequenced in a study of response to subunit inactivated influenza vaccine. TCRdb re-derived calls from the RT-PCR reads in MiXCR, one entry per CDR3 protein. Counted here are about half a million distinct CDR3 sequences, approximately 11% occurring once; the ten biggest clones make up over 9.5%. Here the sequenced sample was PBMCs from blood, taken 40 to 50 days after vaccination. All receptors come from a man aged 50 or older who received an inactivated influenza vaccine. Both conserved end residues are part of each CDR3. Each record gives: CDR3 length, D gene, J gene, V gene, clone size, CDR3 DNA, CDR3 protein. A D gene is named only where the DNA matches it firmly. A row's size may be missing; if present it is once, few, many or a size class.

>15|NA|TRBJ2-5|TRBV29-1|many
TGCAGCGTTTATCGGAATAGCGGCCGGTGGGAGACCCAGTACTTC
CSVYRNSGRWETQYF
>13|TRBD1|TRBJ1-2|TRBV15|many
TGTGCCACCAGCGCGGACAGGGGGAATGGCTACACCTTC
CATSADRGNGYTF
>14|NA|TRBJ2-3|TRBV10-3|few
TGTGCCATCAGTACCGGGGGCCGCACAGATACGCAGTATTTT
CAISTGGRTDTQYF
>17|NA|TRBJ2-3|TRBV4-2|NA
TGTGCCAGCAGCCAAGAGTCGTACGGGAGAGGGCCAGATACGCAGTATTTT
CASSQESYGRGPDTQYF
>14|TRBD2|TRBJ2-1|TRBV12-3/TRBV12-4|many
TGTGCCAGCAGTCCCGGGACTAGCGGAAATGAGCAGTTCTTC
CASSPGTSGNEQFF
>15|TRBD1|TRBJ2-7|TRBV5-1|few
TGCGCCAGCAGGCAGTCAGGGGGTCTCTACGACGAGCAGTACTTC
CASRQSGGLYDEQYF
>16|NA|TRBJ2-7|TRBV7-2|NA
TGTGCCAGCAGCTTGGAAGGGTCGGGTACAGTCCGCTGGCAGTACTTC
CASSLEGSGTVRWQYF
>18|NA|TRBJ2-1|TRBV6-2/TRBV6-3|few
TGTGCCAGCAAACCGGACCGCGTCTTAGCCCTTCAAAACAATGAGCAGTTCTTC
CASKPDRVLALQNNEQFF
>17|NA|TRBJ2-5|TRBV7-2|few
TGTGCCAGCAGCTTAATGCTCCCAGGAGGCAGTTCATTTATCCAGTACTTC
CASSLMLPGGSSFIQYF
>13|NA|TRBJ2-7|TRBV4-3|few
TGCGCCAGCAGCCAAGTATCGAGTTCCGAGCAGTACTTC
CASSQVSSSEQYF
>14|NA|TRBJ1-2|TRBV7-2|many
TGTGCCAGCAGCTCCACAGGGAAATACTATGGCTACACCTTC
CASSSTGKYYGYTF
>16|NA|TRBJ2-3|TRBV28|NA
TGTGCCAGCAGTCCAATGACCCGGAGGGAGGCAGATACGCAGTATTTT
CASSPMTRREADTQYF
>15|NA|TRBJ1-3|TRBV9|few
TGTGCCAGCAGCTCTACGACAGGAATTGGAAACACCATATATTTT
CASSSTTGIGNTIYF
>15|NA|TRBJ1-2|TRBV5-1|many
TGCGCCAGCAGCCATACAGGGCTTTCTAACTATGGCTACACCTTC
CASSHTGLSNYGYTF
>16|NA|TRBJ1-5|TRBV23-1|NA
TGCGCCAGCAGTCAATCGAGGCGACAGGCAAATCAGCCCCAGCATTTT
CASSQSRRQANQPQHF
>13|NA|TRBJ1-4|TRBV12-3/TRBV12-4|NA
TGTGCCAGCAAAACGGCAACTAATGAAAAACTGTTTTTT
CASKTATNEKLFF
>13|NA|TRBJ2-5|TRBV20-1|many
TGCAGTGCTAGAGACGGACAGCAAGAGACCCAGTACTTC
CSARDGQQETQYF
>11|NA|TRBJ1-2|TRBV7-9|few
TGTGCCAGTGCCGGGTCCTATGGCTACACCTTC
CASAGSYGYTF
>17|NA|TRBJ2-1|TRBV6-5|NA
TGTGCCAGCAGTTACTCGAGCGGAATAGGCTCCTACAATGAGCAGTTCTTC
CASSYSSGIGSYNEQFF
>14|TRBD1|TRBJ1-2|TRBV29-1|NA
TGCAGCGTTCACCCCTCAAGGACAGGGAGAGGCTACACCTTC
CSVHPSRTGRGYTF
>14|NA|TRBJ2-7|TRBV3-1|few
TGTGCCAGCAGCCAAGGGACCCACAGCGAAGAGCAGTACTTC
CASSQGTHSEEQYF
>16|NA|TRBJ1-2|TRBV27|few
TGTGCCACCCGGCCTGGGGGGTCCAGAGCTAACTATGGCTACACCTTC
CATRPGGSRANYGYTF
>15|NA|TRBJ2-1|TRBV12-3/TRBV12-4|few
TGTGCCAGCAGTCCCGGCGGACTGTCCTACAATGAGCAGTTCTTC
CASSPGGLSYNEQFF
>16|NA|TRBJ1-5|TRBV4-3|NA
TGCGCCAGCAGCCAAGTATACAGAGATAGCAATCAGCCCCAGCATTTT
CASSQVYRDSNQPQHF
>11|NA|TRBJ2-7|TRBV6-2/TRBV6-3|many
TGTGCCGTCCGACGGTCCTACGAGCAGTACTTC
CAVRRSYEQYF
>13|TRBD1|TRBJ2-2|TRBV6-1|NA
TGTGCCACCAAGACAGGGATCACCGGGGAGCTGTTTTTT
CATKTGITGELFF
>14|NA|TRBJ2-7|TRBV6-1|NA
TGTGCCAGCAGTGACGACCCTAGCTCCTACGAGCAGTACTTC
CASSDDPSSYEQYF